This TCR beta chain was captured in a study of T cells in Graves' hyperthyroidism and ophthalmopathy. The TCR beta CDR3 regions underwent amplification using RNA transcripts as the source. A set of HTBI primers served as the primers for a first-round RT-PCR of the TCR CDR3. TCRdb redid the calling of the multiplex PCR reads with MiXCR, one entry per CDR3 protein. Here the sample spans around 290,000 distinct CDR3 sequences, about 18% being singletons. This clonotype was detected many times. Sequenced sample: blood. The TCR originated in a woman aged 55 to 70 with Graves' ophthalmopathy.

CDR3 protein: CASSLQGASYEQYF. CDR3 coding DNA: TGCGCCAGCAGCCTACAGGGGGCCTCCTACGAGCAGTACTTC. The J gene is TRBJ2-7, the V gene TRBV5-1; 9 bases map to TRBD1. This CDR3 spans 14 amino acids. V dropped 4 bases and J dropped 0; count of bases not matched to a gene: 2. Germline assignment: CDR1 SGHRS and CDR2 YFSETQ. Looking up the rest from reference TRBV5-1 and TRBJ2-7 gives the full variable domain: KAGVTQTPRYLIKTRGQQVTLSCSPISGHRSVSWYQQTPGQGLQFLFEYFSETQRNKGNFPGRFSGRQFSNSRSEMNVSTLELGDSALYLCASSLQGASYEQYFGPGTRLTVT.